This T cell receptor (beta chain) is from a study of shared clonotypes between healthy human individuals. Naive CD8 cells lacked CD45RO, underwent positive selection for CCR7 and left out terminally differentiated effector memory CD45RA+ cells. The CDR3 consists of 12 residues. V was clipped by 4 bases and J by 6 bases, with 10 bases between them. Germline loops: CDR1 MNHEY, CDR2 SVGAGI. Study-level points and caveats: The rarefaction results pointed to incomplete sorted-subset sequencing despite large depth.

The table came from immunoSEQ multiplex PCR; TCRdb's copy has only in-frame clones and leaves some out. Of hundreds of thousands of clones listed, almost 95% are singletons. Concerning this clone itself: Its antigen remains unknown. Other nucleotide sequences in the sample specify the same CDR3.

The chain recombines TRBV6-5 with TRBJ2-7; possible D gene TRBD2, 5 bases. What was sequenced was naive CD8+ T cells sorted from blood. The sequence came from a young man in good health. The CDR3 region is CASSSGLREQYF. The CDR3 nucleotides are TGTGCCAGCAGTTCCGGACTGCGCGAGCAGTACTTC.